Listed below are T cell receptor beta chains from one sample, sequenced in a study of blood T cell repertoires in COVID-19. Generated by immunoSEQ multiplex PCR, the TCRdb table keeps only in-frame clones and is missing some. This sample carries 100,000 to 120,000 clones, less than 75% of them seen once, and the ten largest clones take about 8.3%. Sequenced material: peripheral blood. The receptors were sampled from a woman in her sixties with acute or convalescent COVID-19. Both conserved end residues are part of each CDR3. The D gene is left open where the match is weak. For some rows the clone size is stated as once, few or many, or as a class when expanded; others skip it.

j_call,clone_size,d_call,v_call,cdr3_nt,cdr3_aa
TRBJ2-7,few,.,TRBV28,TGTGCCAGCAGAAGACAGGTGACCTCCTACGAGCAGTACTTC,CASRRQVTSYEQYF
TRBJ1-6,.,TRBD1,TRBV4-2,TGTGCCAGCAGCCAAGATACAGGGGAGTGGTATTCACCCCTCCACTTT,CASSQDTGEWYSPLHF
TRBJ1-1,.,.,TRBV7-6,TGTGCCAGCAGCTTAGTAAAGTTTTACAGAACCTTAATGAACACTGAAGCTTTCTTT,CASSLVKFYRTLMNTEAFF
TRBJ2-1,.,.,TRBV7-3,TGTGCCAGCAGCGTGGGACTCGCTGGCTATGAGCAGTTCTTC,CASSVGLAGYEQFF
TRBJ2-2,few,.,TRBV5-1,TGCGCCAGCAGCTTGGGCGGACAGACGGCGAACACCGGGGAGCTGTTTTTT,CASSLGGQTANTGELFF
TRBJ1-1,once,.,TRBV29-1,TGCAGCGTTGAAGCGGCAGCGGTTGAAGCTTTCTTT,CSVEAAAVEAFF
TRBJ2-1,.,TRBD1,TRBV5-1,TGCGCCAGCAGCTTGGTAGGGGGACAGAGCTACAATGAGCAGTTCTTC,CASSLVGGQSYNEQFF
TRBJ1-4,.,.,TRBV19,TGTGCCAGTAGCGGCGCGGGACTGAGGCTCCGTAATGAAAAACTGTTTTTT,CASSGAGLRLRNEKLFF
TRBJ1-2,.,TRBD1,TRBV5-1,TGCGCCAGCAGCCCTCTGGAACAGGGGAGAGGGGTTGGCTACACCTTC,CASSPLEQGRGVGYTF
TRBJ1-2,few,TRBD1,TRBV6-6,TGTGCCAGCAGCCCCGGACAGGGTATTGGCTACACCTTC,CASSPGQGIGYTF
TRBJ2-2,.,.,TRBV30,TGTGCCTGGAGTCGGGGGACAGTGGGCACCGGGGAGCTGTTTTTT,CAWSRGTVGTGELFF
TRBJ1-5,.,.,TRBV23-1,TGCGCCAGCAGTCAATCCGACAGAAGGTATAGCAATCAGCCCCAGCATTTT,CASSQSDRRYSNQPQHF
TRBJ2-7,few,TRBD1,TRBV5-1,TGCGCCAGCAGCTTGGAAGGGACAGGCTCCTACGAGCAGTACTTC,CASSLEGTGSYEQYF
TRBJ1-2,.,TRBD1,TRBV5-1,TGCGCCAGCAGCCGGGACAGGGTCGCCTATGGCTACACCTTC,CASSRDRVAYGYTF
TRBJ1-1,.,TRBD1,TRBV7-3,TGTGCCAGCACCTCCCGACAGGGTACTGAAGCTTTCTTT,CASTSRQGTEAFF
TRBJ1-3,.,.,TRBV7-2,TGTGCCAGCAGGGACAGTGGCGGAAACACCATATATTTT,CASRDSGGNTIYF
TRBJ1-4,few,TRBD1,TRBV7-9,TGTGCCAGCGGACGACAGGGCACGGCTAATGAAAAACTGTTTTTT,CASGRQGTANEKLFF
TRBJ2-7,.,TRBD1,TRBV5-1,TGCGCCAGCAGCTTGACAGGGGGTTACGAGCAGTACTTC,CASSLTGGYEQYF
TRBJ2-3,few,TRBD2,TRBV9,TGTGCCAGCAGCGTAGATCCGTTCGCGGGGGGGCCTAGGGATACGCAGTATTTT,CASSVDPFAGGPRDTQYF
TRBJ2-5,.,TRBD2,TRBV10-2,TGCGCCAGCAGTGACCCCGGACTAGGCCATGGGGCCCAGTACTTC,CASSDPGLGHGAQYF
TRBJ2-5,.,TRBD1,TRBV4-2,TGTGCCAGCAGCCAAGGGGGACAGGGTAAAGAGACCCAGTACTTC,CASSQGGQGKETQYF
TRBJ1-1,.,.,TRBV7-2,TGTGCCAGCAGCTTATCGTGGAACACTGAAGCTTTCTTT,CASSLSWNTEAFF
TRBJ2-3,.,TRBD2,TRBV5-4,TGTGCCAGCAGCACACGACTAGCGGGAGGGACAGATACGCAGTATTTT,CASSTRLAGGTDTQYF
TRBJ2-3,many,.,TRBV28,TGTGCCAGCAGTGGAGATCCCGACACAGATACGCAGTATTTT,CASSGDPDTDTQYF
TRBJ2-1,.,TRBD1,TRBV7-8,TGTGCCAGCAGCTTGAGGGACAGGGGGTCCTATGAGCAGTTCTTC,CASSLRDRGSYEQFF
TRBJ2-5,.,TRBD1,TRBV7-9,TGTGCCAGCAGCCGATCCGGGACAGGGGCTGCGGGGGAGACCCAGTACTTC,CASSRSGTGAAGETQYF
TRBJ2-1,few,.,TRBV11-2,TGTGCCAGCAGCCTAGGGACAGTTGGGAGGGGGTTCTTC,CASSLGTVGRGFF
TRBJ1-1,.,.,TRBV29-1,TGCAGCGTTTCATACCGGGGGGCGCGAGCTTTCTTT,CSVSYRGARAFF
TRBJ1-1,.,TRBD1,TRBV20-1,TGCAGTGCTAGTGACCCCAACAGGGGTCGCACTGAAGCTTTCTTT,CSASDPNRGRTEAFF
TRBJ1-1,once,TRBD1,TRBV19,TGTGCCAGTATCAGACAGGGTTACACTGAAGCTTTCTTT,CASIRQGYTEAFF
TRBJ1-5,.,.,TRBV2,TGTGCCAGCAGTGACTGGAGGGCTAGGGGCAATCAGCCCCAGCATTTT,CASSDWRARGNQPQHF
TRBJ2-3,.,.,TRBV5-6,TGTGCCAGCAGCTTGGGGACTAGCACAGATACGCAGTATTTT,CASSLGTSTDTQYF
TRBJ2-1,.,.,TRBV3-1/TRBV3-2,TGTGCCAGCAGCCTCAACTACTACTCCTACAATGAGCAGTTCTTC,CASSLNYYSYNEQFF
TRBJ2-1,.,TRBD2,TRBV25-1,TGTGCCAGCAGTGAATGGGCGGGGGGGCCTCTCAATGAGCAGTTCTTC,CASSEWAGGPLNEQFF
TRBJ1-2,.,.,TRBV6-1,TGTGCCAGCAGTGACGCCGTAACAGGGAACTATGGCTACACCTTC,CASSDAVTGNYGYTF
TRBJ1-4,few,.,TRBV5-1,TGCGCCAGCAGAGAAGGGGTTAGTTTCGGGAATGAAAAACTGTTTTTT,CASREGVSFGNEKLFF
TRBJ1-2,.,.,TRBV7-2,TGTGCCAGCAGCTTAGTAGCGGTGGATAACTATGGCTACACCTTC,CASSLVAVDNYGYTF
TRBJ1-6,.,TRBD1,TRBV6-6,TGTGCCAGCAAGATGGACAGGGGGAATTCACCCCTCCACTTT,CASKMDRGNSPLHF
TRBJ1-2,.,.,TRBV11-2,TGTGCCAGCAGCCCAGAAGGGGGTTCCTATGGCTACACCTTC,CASSPEGGSYGYTF
TRBJ2-5,.,TRBD1,TRBV7-6,TGTGCCAGCAGCCAGGACAGGGGAGGAAGGGAGACCCAGTACTTC,CASSQDRGGRETQYF
TRBJ1-5,.,.,TRBV28,TGTGCCAGCAGCCCCCCCAACTTCGACATCCGCAGCAATCAGCCCCAGCATTTT,CASSPPNFDIRSNQPQHF
TRBJ2-7,.,.,TRBV9,TGTGCCAGCAGCGCTGGGTCACAGGTGAGCTCCTACGAGCAGTACTTC,CASSAGSQVSSYEQYF
TRBJ1-2,.,TRBD1,TRBV18,TGTGCCAGCTCACACCCAGGGGGCGACGGCTACACCTTC,CASSHPGGDGYTF